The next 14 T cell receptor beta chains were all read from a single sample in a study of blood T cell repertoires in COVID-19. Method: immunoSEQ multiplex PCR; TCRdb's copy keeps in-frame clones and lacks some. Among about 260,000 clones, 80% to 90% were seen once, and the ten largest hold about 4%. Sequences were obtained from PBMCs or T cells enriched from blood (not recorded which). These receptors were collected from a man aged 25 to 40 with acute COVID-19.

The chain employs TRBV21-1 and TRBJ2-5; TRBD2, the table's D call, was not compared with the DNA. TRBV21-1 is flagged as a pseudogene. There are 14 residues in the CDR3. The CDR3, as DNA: TGTGCCAGCCCGGGACTAGCGATCGAAGAGACCCAGTACTTC. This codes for CASPGLAIEETQYF.

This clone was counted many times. CDR3 sequence reads: CASSELAGANTGELFF. The CDR3 DNA reads TGTGCCAGCAGTGAGTTAGCGGGAGCGAACACCGGGGAGCTGTTTTTT. This chain joins TRBV6-4 and TRBJ2-2; 9 bases fit TRBD2. This CDR3 comprises 16 residues. V lost 3 bases, J lost 0 bases, and 2 bases stayed unmatched. Germline CDR1 reads MRHNA; CDR2 reads SNTAGT.

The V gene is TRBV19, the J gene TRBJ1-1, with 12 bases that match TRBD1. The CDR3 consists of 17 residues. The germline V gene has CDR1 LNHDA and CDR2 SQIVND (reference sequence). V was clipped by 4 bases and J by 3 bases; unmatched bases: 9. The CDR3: CASSSRDRGLWDTEAFF. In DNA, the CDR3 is TGTGCCAGTAGTAGCCGGGACAGGGGGCTATGGGACACTGAAGCTTTCTTT. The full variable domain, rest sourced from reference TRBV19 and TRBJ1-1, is DGGITQSPKYLFRKEGQNVTLSCEQNLNHDAMYWYRQDPGQGLRLIYYSQIVNDFQKGDIAEGYSVSREKKESFPLTVTSAQKNPTAFYLCASSSRDRGLWDTEAFFGQGTRLTVV.

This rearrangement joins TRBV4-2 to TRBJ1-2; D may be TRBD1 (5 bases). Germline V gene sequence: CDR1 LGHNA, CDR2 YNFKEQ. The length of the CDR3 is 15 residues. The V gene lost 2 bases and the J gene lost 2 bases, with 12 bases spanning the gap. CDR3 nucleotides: TGTGCCAGCAGCCAAATAGACAGTGAGAACTATGGCTACACCTTC. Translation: CASSQIDSENYGYTF.

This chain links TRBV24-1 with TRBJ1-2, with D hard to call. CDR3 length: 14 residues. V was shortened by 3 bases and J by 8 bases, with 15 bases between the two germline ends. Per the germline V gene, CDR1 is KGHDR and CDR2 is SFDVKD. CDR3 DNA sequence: TGTGCCACCAGTGATGGGTATCGGGAATGGGGCTACACCTTC. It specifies CATSDGYREWGYTF.

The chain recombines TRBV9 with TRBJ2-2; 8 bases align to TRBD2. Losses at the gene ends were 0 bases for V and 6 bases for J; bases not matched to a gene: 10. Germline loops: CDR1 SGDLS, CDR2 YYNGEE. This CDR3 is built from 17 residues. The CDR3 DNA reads TGTGCCAGCAGCGTAGCCATGGCGGGGGGCCTATCCGGGGAGCTGTTTTTT. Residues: CASSVAMAGGLSGELFF.

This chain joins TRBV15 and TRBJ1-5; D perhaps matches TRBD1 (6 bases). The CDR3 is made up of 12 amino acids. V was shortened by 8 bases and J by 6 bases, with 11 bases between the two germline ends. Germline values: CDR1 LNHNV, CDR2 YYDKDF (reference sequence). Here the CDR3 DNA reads TGTGCCACCTCGACAGGTCTTCAGCCCCAGCATTTT. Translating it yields CATSTGLQPQHF.

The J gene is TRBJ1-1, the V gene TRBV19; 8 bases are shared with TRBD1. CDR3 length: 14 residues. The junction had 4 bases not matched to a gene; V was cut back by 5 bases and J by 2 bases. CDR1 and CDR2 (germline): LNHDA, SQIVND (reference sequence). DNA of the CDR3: TGTGCCAGTAGTCGTGACAGGGGTAACACTGAAGCTTTCTTT. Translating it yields CASSRDRGNTEAFF.

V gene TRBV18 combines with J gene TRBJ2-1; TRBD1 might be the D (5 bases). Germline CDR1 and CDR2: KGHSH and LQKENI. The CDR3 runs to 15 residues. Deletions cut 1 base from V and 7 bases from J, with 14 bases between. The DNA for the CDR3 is TGTGCCAGCTCACCACGCAGGGTGGAAGAGAATGAGCAGTTCTTC. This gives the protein CASSPRRVEENEQFF.

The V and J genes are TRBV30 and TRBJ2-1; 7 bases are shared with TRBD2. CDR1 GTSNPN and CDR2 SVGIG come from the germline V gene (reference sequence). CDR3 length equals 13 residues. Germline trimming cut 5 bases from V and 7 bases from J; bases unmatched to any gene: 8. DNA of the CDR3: TGTGCCTGGGGGGGGGACCCAGGTAATGAGCAGTTCTTC. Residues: CAWGGDPGNEQFF.

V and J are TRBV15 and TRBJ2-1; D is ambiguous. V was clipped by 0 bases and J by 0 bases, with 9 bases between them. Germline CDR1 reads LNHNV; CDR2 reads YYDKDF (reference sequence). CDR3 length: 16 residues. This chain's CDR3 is CATSREEVRSYNEQFF. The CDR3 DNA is TGTGCCACCAGCAGAGAAGAGGTGCGCTCCTACAATGAGCAGTTCTTC. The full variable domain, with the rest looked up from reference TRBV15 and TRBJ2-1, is DAMVIQNPRYQVTQFGKPVTLSCSQTLNHNVMYWYQQKSSQAPKLLFHYYDKDFNNEADTPDNFQSRRPNTSFCFLDIRSPGLGDTAMYLCATSREEVRSYNEQFFGPGTRLTVL.

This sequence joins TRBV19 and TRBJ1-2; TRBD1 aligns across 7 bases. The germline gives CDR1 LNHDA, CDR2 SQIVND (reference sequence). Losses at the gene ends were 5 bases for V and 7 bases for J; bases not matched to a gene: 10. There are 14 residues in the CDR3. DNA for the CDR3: TGTGCCAGTAGTTGGGGACAGCCCCTGCGTGGCTACACCTTC. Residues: CASSWGQPLRGYTF.

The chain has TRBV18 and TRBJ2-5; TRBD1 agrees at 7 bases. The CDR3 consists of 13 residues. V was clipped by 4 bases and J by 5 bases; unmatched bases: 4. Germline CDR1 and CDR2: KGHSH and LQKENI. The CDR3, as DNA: TGTGCCAGCTCACAGGGGGCTGGGGAGACCCAGTACTTC. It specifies CASSQGAGETQYF. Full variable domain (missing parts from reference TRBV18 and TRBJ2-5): NAGVMQNPRHLVRRRGQEARLRCSPMKGHSHVYWYRQLPEEGLKFMVYLQKENIIDESGMPKERFSAEFPKEGPSILRIQQVVRGDSAAYFCASSQGAGETQYFGPGTRLLVL.

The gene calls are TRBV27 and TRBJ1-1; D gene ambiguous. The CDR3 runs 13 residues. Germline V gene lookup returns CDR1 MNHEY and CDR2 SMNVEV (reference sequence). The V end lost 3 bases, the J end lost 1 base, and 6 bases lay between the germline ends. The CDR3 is CASSLAANTEAFF. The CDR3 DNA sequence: TGTGCCAGCAGTTTGGCGGCGAACACTGAAGCTTTCTTT.